This is a list of T cell receptor beta chains from one sample in a study of cytomegalovirus exposure and HLA in healthy donors. Repertoires were generated with immunoSEQ multiplex PCR, while TCRdb's copy carries only in-frame clones and drops some. The sample yields roughly 120,000 clones, of which the top ten take up about 2.5%. The specimen sequenced was PBMCs. These receptors all stem from a man aged 25-45 years in good health and CMV-seronegative. CDR3s include the opening cysteine and the closing phenylalanine or tryptophan. The order of the fields is J gene, V gene, CDR3 protein.

>TRBJ1-2|TRBV6-6
CASSYRGFGNIGYTF
>TRBJ2-2|TRBV21-1
CASSKASGQGGYTGELFF
>TRBJ2-7|TRBV2
CASSNGQSYEQYF
>TRBJ2-7|TRBV28
CASSRGDRVNF
>TRBJ1-1|TRBV6-5
CASSYSIRGSGEAFF
>TRBJ2-5|TRBV5-4
CASSLPGSQETQYF
>TRBJ2-5|TRBV5-6
CASSITPGQRQETQYF
>TRBJ2-1|TRBV5-1
CASSYPKGQATPNEQFF
>TRBJ2-3|TRBV14
CASSQTSGSTDTQYF
>TRBJ2-7|TRBV19
CASSMFPGGSYEQYF